A selection of T cell receptor beta chains follows, all from one sample in a study of blood T cell repertoires in COVID-19. Generated by immunoSEQ multiplex PCR, the TCRdb table keeps only in-frame clones and is missing some. The table has around 400,000 clones, more than 70% seen once. Sequencing used peripheral blood. These receptors were collected from a woman in her sixties with COVID-19, enrolled during active disease. The CDR3 runs from the conserved cysteine through the conserved F or W. D genes are given only for firm matches. Not every row has a clone size; where given, it reads once, few, many or a size class.

-	TRBV5-8	TRBD2	TRBJ2-1	CASSSRGGAHEQFF	TGTGCCAGCAGCTCTCGCGGGGGGGCACATGAGCAGTTCTTC
-	TRBV19	TRBD1	TRBJ1-1	CASRPWDRGKTEAFF	TGTGCCAGTAGGCCATGGGACAGGGGGAAAACTGAAGCTTTCTTT
once	TRBV30	TRBD1	TRBJ2-1	CAWRRQGSYNEQFF	TGTGCCTGGCGACGACAGGGATCCTACAATGAGCAGTTCTTC
-	TRBV29-1	TRBD1	TRBJ2-7	CSAGTGSYEQYF	TGCAGCGCTGGGACAGGGAGCTACGAGCAGTACTTC
once	TRBV7-2	-	TRBJ1-5	CASSLAPPRSNQPQHF	TGTGCCAGCAGCTTAGCGCCCCCCCGGAGCAATCAGCCCCAGCATTTT
-	TRBV12-3/TRBV12-4	-	TRBJ1-1	CASRVLPQAAAFF	TGTGCCAGCAGGGTGCTCCCCCAGGCTGCGGCTTTCTTT
-	TRBV7-2	-	TRBJ2-7	CASSSPLSYEQYF	TGTGCCAGCAGCTCCCCCCTCTCCTACGAGCAGTACTTC
-	TRBV18	-	TRBJ1-1	CASSPGGTGVEAFF	TGTGCCAGCTCACCAGGAGGGACCGGGGTAGAAGCTTTCTTT
few	TRBV7-8	-	TRBJ2-3	CASSSEGRPSTDTQYF	TGTGCCAGCAGCTCGGAGGGGCGGCCTAGCACAGATACGCAGTATTTT
-	TRBV7-9	-	TRBJ1-4	CASSLASVEKLFF	TGTGCCAGCAGCTTAGCGTCGGTTGAAAAACTGTTTTTT
few	TRBV7-2	TRBD1	TRBJ1-1	CASSPYRGPMNTEAFF	TGTGCCAGCAGCCCGTACAGGGGGCCTATGAACACTGAAGCTTTCTTT
-	TRBV7-7	TRBD1	TRBJ2-7	CASSTWTGSVMAYEQYF	TGTGCTAGCAGCACCTGGACAGGGAGTGTCATGGCCTACGAGCAGTACTTC